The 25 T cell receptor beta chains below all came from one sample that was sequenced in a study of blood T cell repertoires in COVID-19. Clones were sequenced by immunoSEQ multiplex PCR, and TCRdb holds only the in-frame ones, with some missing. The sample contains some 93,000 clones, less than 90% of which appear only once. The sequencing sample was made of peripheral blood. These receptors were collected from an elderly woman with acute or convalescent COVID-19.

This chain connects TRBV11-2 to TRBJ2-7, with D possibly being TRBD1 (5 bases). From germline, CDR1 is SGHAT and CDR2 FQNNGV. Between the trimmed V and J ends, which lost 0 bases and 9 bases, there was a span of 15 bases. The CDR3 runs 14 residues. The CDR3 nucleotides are TGTGCCAGCAGCTTAGATCTTCCCTCTAGGGGGCAGTACTTC. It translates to CASSLDLPSRGQYF.

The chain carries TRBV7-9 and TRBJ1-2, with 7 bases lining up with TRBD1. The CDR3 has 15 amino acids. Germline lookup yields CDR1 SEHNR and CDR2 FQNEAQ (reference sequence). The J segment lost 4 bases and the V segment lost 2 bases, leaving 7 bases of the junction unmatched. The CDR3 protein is CASSLYRGATYGYTF. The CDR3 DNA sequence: TGTGCCAGCAGCTTATACAGGGGCGCTACCTATGGCTACACCTTC.

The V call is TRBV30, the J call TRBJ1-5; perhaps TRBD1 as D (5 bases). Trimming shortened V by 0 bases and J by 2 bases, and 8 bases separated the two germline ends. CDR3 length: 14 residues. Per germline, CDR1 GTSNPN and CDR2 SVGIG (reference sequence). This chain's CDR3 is CAWSVRGGNQPQHF. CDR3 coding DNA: TGTGCCTGGAGTGTACGGGGGGGCAATCAGCCCCAGCATTTT.

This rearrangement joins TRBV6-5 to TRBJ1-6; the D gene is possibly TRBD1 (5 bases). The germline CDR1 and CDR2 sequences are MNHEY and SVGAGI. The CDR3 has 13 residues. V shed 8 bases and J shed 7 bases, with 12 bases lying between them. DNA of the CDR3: TGTGCCAGCCTCCAGGGATACAATTCACCCCTCCACTTT. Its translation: CASLQGYNSPLHF.

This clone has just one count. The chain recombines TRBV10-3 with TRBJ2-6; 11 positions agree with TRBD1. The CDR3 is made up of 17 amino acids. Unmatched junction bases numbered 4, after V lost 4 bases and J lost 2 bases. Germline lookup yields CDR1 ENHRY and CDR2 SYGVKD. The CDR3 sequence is CAISGRGQGAGANVLTF. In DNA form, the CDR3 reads TGTGCCATCAGTGGAAGGGGACAGGGGGCTGGGGCCAACGTCCTGACTTTC.

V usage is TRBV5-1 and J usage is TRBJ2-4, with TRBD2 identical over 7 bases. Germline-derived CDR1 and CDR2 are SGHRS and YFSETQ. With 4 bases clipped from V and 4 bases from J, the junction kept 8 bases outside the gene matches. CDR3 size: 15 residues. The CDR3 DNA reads TGCGCCAGCAGCCCCGGGCTACTAGCGAAAAACATTCAGTACTTC. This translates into CASSPGLLAKNIQYF.

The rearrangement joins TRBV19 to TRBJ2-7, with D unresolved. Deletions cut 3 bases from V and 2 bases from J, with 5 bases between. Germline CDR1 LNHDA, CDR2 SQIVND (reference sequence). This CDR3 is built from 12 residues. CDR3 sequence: CASSMGTYEQYF. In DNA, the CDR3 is TGTGCCAGTAGTATGGGCACCTACGAGCAGTACTTC.

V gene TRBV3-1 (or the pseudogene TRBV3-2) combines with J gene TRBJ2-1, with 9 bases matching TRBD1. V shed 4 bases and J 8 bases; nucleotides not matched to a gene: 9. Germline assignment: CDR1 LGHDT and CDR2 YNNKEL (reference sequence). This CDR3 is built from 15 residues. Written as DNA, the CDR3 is TGTGCCAGCAGCCGACCACAGGGGGCGCGTGATGAGCAGTTCTTC. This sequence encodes CASSRPQGARDEQFF.

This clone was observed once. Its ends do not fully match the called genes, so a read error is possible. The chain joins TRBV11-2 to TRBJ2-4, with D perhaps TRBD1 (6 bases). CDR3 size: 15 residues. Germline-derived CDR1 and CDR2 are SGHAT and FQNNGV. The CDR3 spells CASSLQGAGVDIQYF. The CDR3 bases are TGTGCCAGCAGCTTACAAGGGGCAGGGGTGGACATTCAGTACTTT.

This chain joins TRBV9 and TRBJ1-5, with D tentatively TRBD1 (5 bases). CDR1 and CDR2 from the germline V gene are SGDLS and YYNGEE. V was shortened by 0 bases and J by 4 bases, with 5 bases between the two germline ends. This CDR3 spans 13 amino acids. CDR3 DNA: TGTGCCAGCAGCGTAGCAGGGAATCAGCCCCAGCATTTT. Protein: CASSVAGNQPQHF.

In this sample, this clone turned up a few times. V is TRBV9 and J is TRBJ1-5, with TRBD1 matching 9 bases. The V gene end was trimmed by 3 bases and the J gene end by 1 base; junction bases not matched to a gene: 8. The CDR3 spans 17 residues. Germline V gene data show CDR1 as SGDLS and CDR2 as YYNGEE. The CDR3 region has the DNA TGTGCCAGCAGCGCCGGGACAGGGTACGGGAGCAATCAGCCCCAGCATTTT. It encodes CASSAGTGYGSNQPQHF. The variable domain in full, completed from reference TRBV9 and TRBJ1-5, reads DSGVTQTPKHLITATGQRVTLRCSPRSGDLSVYWYQQSLDQGLQFLIQYYNGEERAKGNILERFSAQQFPDLHSELNLSSLELGDSALYFCASSAGTGYGSNQPQHFGDGTRLSIL.

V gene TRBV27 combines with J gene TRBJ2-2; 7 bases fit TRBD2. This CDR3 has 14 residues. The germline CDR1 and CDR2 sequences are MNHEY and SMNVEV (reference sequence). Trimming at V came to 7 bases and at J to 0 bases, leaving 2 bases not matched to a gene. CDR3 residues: CASKGLANTGELFF. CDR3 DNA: TGTGCCAGCAAAGGACTAGCGAACACCGGGGAGCTGTTTTTT.

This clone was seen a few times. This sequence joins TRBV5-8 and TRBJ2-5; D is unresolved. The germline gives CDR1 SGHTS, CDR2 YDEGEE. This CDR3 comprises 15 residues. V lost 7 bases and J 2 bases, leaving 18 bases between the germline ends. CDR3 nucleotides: TGTGCCAGCGCTACCCTGCGAGGCCCTCAAGAGACCCAGTACTTC. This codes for CASATLRGPQETQYF.

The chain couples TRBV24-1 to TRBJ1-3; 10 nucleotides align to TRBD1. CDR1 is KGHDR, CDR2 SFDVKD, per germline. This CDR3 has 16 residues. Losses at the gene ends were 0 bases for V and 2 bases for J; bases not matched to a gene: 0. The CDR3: CATSDLGQGAGNTIYF. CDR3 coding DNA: TGTGCCACCAGTGATTTGGGACAGGGGGCTGGAAACACCATATATTTT.

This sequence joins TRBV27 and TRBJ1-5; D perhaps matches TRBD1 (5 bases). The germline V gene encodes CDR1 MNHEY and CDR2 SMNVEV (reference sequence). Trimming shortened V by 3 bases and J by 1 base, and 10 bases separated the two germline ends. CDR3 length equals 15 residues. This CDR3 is CASSFSGGSNQPQHF. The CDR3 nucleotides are TGTGCCAGCAGTTTTTCCGGGGGGAGCAATCAGCCCCAGCATTTT.

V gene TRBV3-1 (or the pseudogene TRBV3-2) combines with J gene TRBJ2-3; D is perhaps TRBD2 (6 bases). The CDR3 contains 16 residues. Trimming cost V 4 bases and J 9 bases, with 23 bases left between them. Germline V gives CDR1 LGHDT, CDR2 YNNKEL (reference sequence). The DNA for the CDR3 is TGTGCCAGCAGCCCCCCGGGGCGGGGCCTCCTTCAAACGCAGTATTTT. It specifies CASSPPGRGLLQTQYF.

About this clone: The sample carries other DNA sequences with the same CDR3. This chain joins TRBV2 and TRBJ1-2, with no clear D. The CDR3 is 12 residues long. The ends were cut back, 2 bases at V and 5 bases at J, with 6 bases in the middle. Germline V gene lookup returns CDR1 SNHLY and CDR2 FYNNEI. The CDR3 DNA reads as TGTGCCAGCAGTGAATCGGGGTATGGCTACACCTTC. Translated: CASSESGYGYTF.

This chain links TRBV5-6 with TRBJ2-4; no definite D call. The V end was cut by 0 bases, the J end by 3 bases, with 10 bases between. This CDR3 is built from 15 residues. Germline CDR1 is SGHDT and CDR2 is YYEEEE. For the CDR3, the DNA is TGTGCCAGCAGCTTGGGTACACGTTACAAAAACATTCAGTACTTC. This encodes CASSLGTRYKNIQYF.

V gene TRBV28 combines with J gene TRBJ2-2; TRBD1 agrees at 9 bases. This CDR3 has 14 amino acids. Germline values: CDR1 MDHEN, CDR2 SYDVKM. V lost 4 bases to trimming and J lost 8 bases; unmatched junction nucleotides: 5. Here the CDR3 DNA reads TGTGCCAGCAGTTATACAGGGGGCCGGGGGGAGCTGTTTTTT. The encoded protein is CASSYTGGRGELFF.

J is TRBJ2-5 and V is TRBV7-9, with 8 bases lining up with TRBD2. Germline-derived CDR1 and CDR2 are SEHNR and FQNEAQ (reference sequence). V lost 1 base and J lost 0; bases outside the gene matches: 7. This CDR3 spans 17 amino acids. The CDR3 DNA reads TGTGCCAGCAGCTTAGTCCGGGGGGGAATTAACCAAGAGACCCAGTACTTC. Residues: CASSLVRGGINQETQYF.

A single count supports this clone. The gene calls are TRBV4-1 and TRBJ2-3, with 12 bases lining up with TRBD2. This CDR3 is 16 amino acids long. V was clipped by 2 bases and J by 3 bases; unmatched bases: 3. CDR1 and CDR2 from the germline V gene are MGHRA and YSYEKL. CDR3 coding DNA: TGCGCCAGCAGCCAATCGACTAGCGGGGGAACAGATACGCAGTATTTT. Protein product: CASSQSTSGGTDTQYF.

CDR3 sequence reads: CASSSRLAGGRDEQFF. The CDR3 DNA reads as TGTGCCAGCAGCTCCCGACTAGCGGGGGGGCGTGATGAGCAGTTCTTC. The genes are TRBV11-3 and TRBJ2-1; 14 bases fit TRBD2. V lost 4 bases to trimming and J lost 8 bases; unmatched junction nucleotides: 7. Germline CDR1 and CDR2: SGHNT and YENEEA. The CDR3 extends over 16 amino acids.

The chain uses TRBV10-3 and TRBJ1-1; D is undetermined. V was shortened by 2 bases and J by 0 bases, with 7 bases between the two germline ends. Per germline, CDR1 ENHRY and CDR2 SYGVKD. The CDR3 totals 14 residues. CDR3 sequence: CAISEGPMNTEAFF. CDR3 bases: TGTGCCATCAGTGAGGGGCCCATGAACACTGAAGCTTTCTTT.

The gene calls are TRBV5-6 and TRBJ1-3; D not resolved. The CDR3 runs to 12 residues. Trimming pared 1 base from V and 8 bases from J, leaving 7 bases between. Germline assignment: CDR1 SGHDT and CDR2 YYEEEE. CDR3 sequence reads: CASSLREHTIYF. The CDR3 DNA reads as TGTGCCAGCAGCTTGCGGGAACACACCATATATTTT. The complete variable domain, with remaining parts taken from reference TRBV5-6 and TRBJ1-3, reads DAGVTQSPTHLIKTRGQQVTLRCSPKSGHDTVSWYQQALGQGPQFIFQYYEEEERQRGNFPDRFSGHQFPNYSSELNVNALLLGDSALYLCASSLREHTIYFGEGSWLTVV.

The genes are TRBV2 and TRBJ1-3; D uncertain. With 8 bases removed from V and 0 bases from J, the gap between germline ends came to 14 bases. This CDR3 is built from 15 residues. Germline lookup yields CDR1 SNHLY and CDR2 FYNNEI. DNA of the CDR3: TGTGCCAGCGGCAAGGAGACTCCCTCTGGAAACACCATATATTTT. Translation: CASGKETPSGNTIYF.